This entry describes one TCR beta chain. Its antigen remains unidentified. Germline assignment: CDR1 LGHNT and CDR2 FRNRAP. This CDR3 is 13 amino acids long. Trimming removed 8 bases at V and 1 base at J, with 11 bases between. This entry belongs to a study of PD-1 blockade in mismatch repair-deficient tumors. Study information: Enrolled about 2012-2016, patients had progressing, pretreated mismatch repair-deficient cancers of around twelve types.

The method was immunoSEQ multiplex PCR; TCRdb's version includes in-frame clones alone and lacks a portion of them. The table includes some 84,000 clones, 81% detected once. General study points: Tumor-resident clones, often undetectable pretreatment in blood, expanded then contracted after pembrolizumab.

The V gene is TRBV12-5, the J gene TRBJ1-1; D gene uncertain. This TCR came from an adult with mismatch repair-deficient cancer. The sample was peripheral blood, taken 12 weeks after starting pembrolizumab. The CDR3 DNA sequence: TGTGCTAGTAGGGTTTCGGGGAACACTGAAGCTTTCTTT. Translating it yields CASRVSGNTEAFF.